The next 31 T cell receptor beta chains were all read from a single sample in a study of cytomegalovirus exposure and HLA in healthy donors. Researchers ran the PCR with 60 Vbeta and 13 Jbeta primers. Sequencing was performed with immunoSEQ multiplex PCR; in TCRdb, only in-frame clones are kept and a portion is missing. The sample has about 120,000 clones, just over 65% seen once. The sample comprised PBMCs. Receptor source: a man younger than 30 in good health and CMV-seronegative.

The rearrangement links TRBV2 to TRBJ2-3; D ambiguous. The length of the CDR3 is 11 residues. V was cut by 7 bases and J by 5 bases, with 7 bases left in between. Germline loops: CDR1 SNHLY, CDR2 FYNNEI. Here the CDR3 reads CASKERDTQYF. The CDR3, as DNA: TGTGCCAGCAAAGAGAGAGATACGCAGTATTTT.

The chain uses TRBV9 and TRBJ1-3, with 7 bases matching TRBD1. The trim removed 4 bases at V and 8 bases at J, leaving 9 bases unmatched. This CDR3 has 14 residues. Per the germline V gene, CDR1 is SGDLS and CDR2 is YYNGEE. The CDR3 spells CASSPRQGQDTIYF. The CDR3 region has the DNA TGTGCCAGCAGCCCTCGACAGGGTCAGGACACCATATATTTT.

The V and J genes are TRBV30 and TRBJ1-5; D perhaps matches TRBD1 (6 bases). The germline V gene has CDR1 GTSNPN and CDR2 SVGIG (reference sequence). The germline V and J ends were trimmed by 1 base and 5 bases, with 6 bases remaining between them. The CDR3 has 12 amino acids. CDR3 protein: CAWSEGDQPQHF. The CDR3 bases are TGTGCCTGGAGTGAGGGGGATCAGCCCCAGCATTTT.

The rearrangement joins TRBV10-3 to TRBJ2-1; the match to TRBD2 covers 11 bases. The trim removed 3 bases at V and 2 bases at J, leaving 9 bases unmatched. This CDR3 comprises 18 residues. Germline CDR1 reads ENHRY; CDR2 reads SYGVKD. The CDR3 here is CAISDVTSGARTYNEQFF. CDR3 sequence (DNA): TGTGCCATCAGTGACGTGACTAGCGGGGCCCGGACCTACAATGAGCAGTTCTTC.

This clone has only a few counts. V gene TRBV4-1 combines with J gene TRBJ1-1; 9 positions agree with TRBD1. CDR3 length: 14 residues. The germline V gene has CDR1 MGHRA and CDR2 YSYEKL. V was clipped by 1 base and J by 8 bases; unmatched bases: 5. CDR3 nucleotide sequence: TGCGCCAGCAGCCAAGGGCAAACAGGGGGCGAAGCTTTCTTT. This encodes CASSQGQTGGEAFF.

The chain recombines TRBV30 with TRBJ2-1; TRBD1 matches 8 bases. This CDR3 has 15 residues. Germline V CDR1 and CDR2: GTSNPN, SVGIG (reference sequence). V dropped 0 bases and J dropped 8; count of bases not matched to a gene: 9. Here the CDR3 DNA reads TGTGCCTGGAGTGTCCTTCCAGGGGGCAGGGATGAGCAGTTCTTC. The encoded protein is CAWSVLPGGRDEQFF.

CDR3 loop: CASGYRGGDTDTQYF. The CDR3 region has the DNA TGTGCCAGCGGGTACCGCGGGGGGGACACAGATACGCAGTATTTT. This chain connects TRBV2 to TRBJ2-3; TRBD2 aligns across 9 bases. The CDR3 consists of 15 residues. Trimming at V came to 8 bases and at J to 2 bases, leaving 8 bases not matched to a gene. Germline CDR1 and CDR2: SNHLY and FYNNEI.

In regard to this clone: Germline is not matched at one junction end, which may reflect a read error. The chain employs TRBV7-9 and TRBJ1-2, with TRBD1 matching 8 bases. In germline, CDR1 is SEHNR, CDR2 FQNEAQ (reference sequence). The length of the CDR3 is 15 residues. The CDR3 DNA sequence: TGTTCCAGCAGTCCCGGACAGGGTTTGAAGTATGGCTACACCTTC. Its translation is CSSSPGQGLKYGYTF.

CDR3 in amino acids: CAIGSGSYEQYF. CDR3 DNA sequence: TGTGCCATCGGTAGCGGGAGCTACGAGCAGTACTTC. The rearrangement links TRBV10-3 to TRBJ2-5; TRBD2 matches at 9 bases. Gene TRBJ2-7 matches the end of the DNA better, so the J call may be wrong. Germline V gene lookup returns CDR1 ENHRY and CDR2 SYGVKD. This CDR3 spans 12 amino acids.

The chain employs TRBV28 and TRBJ1-5; TRBD1 might be the D (5 bases). The CDR3 sequence is 14 residues long. The germline V gene encodes CDR1 MDHEN and CDR2 SYDVKM. V lost 7 bases to trimming and J lost 7 bases, with 17 bases between them. This CDR3 reads CASTLGGGRQPQHF. The CDR3 DNA reads as TGTGCCAGCACCCTTGGGGGGGGAAGACAGCCCCAGCATTTT.

The chain combines TRBV5-1 with TRBJ1-2; D not certain. The CDR3 length is 15 residues. The germline CDR1 and CDR2 sequences are SGHRS and YFSETQ. V lost 1 base, J lost 4 bases, and 14 bases lay in between. This chain's CDR3 is CASSLFSADAYGYTF. CDR3 bases: TGCGCCAGCAGCTTGTTTAGCGCAGATGCCTATGGCTACACCTTC.

The V and J genes are TRBV21-1 and TRBJ2-1; the table's D call, TRBD2, has no DNA check behind it. TRBV21-1 is noted as a pseudogene. The CDR3 covers 18 residues. CDR3 sequence: CASSKALRRQLAYNEQFF. The CDR3 coding sequence is TGTGCCAGCAGCAAAGCTTTAAGGCGGCAACTAGCCTACAATGAGCAGTTCTTC.

The V call is TRBV6-6, the J call TRBJ1-1; D gene ambiguous. There are 14 residues in the CDR3. CDR1 and CDR2 from the germline V gene are MNHNY and SVGAGI (reference sequence). V lost 3 bases and J 3 bases, leaving 11 bases between the germline ends. The chain's CDR3 is CASSYLRRDTEAFF. As DNA, the CDR3 is TGTGCCAGCAGTTATCTTAGACGGGACACTGAAGCTTTCTTT.

This clone was observed a handful of times. This chain joins TRBV5-5 and TRBJ1-5; D remains unclear. The CDR3 is 14 amino acids. With 0 bases removed from V and 4 bases from J, the gap between germline ends came to 8 bases. CDR1 and CDR2 from the germline V gene are SGHKS and YYEKEE (reference sequence). CDR3 amino acids: CASSLGAGNQPQHF. DNA for the CDR3: TGTGCCAGCAGCTTGGGGGCAGGAAATCAGCCCCAGCATTTT.

The chain combines TRBV5-4 with TRBJ1-2; unclear D gene. V was pared by 4 bases and J by 8 bases, with 12 bases between. Germline CDR1 and CDR2: SGHNT and YYREEE (reference sequence). The CDR3 sequence is 12 residues long. CDR3 protein: CASSGEARGYTF. The CDR3 nucleotides read TGTGCCAGCAGCGGTGAGGCGAGAGGCTACACCTTC.

This chain links TRBV5-1 with TRBJ2-5; 10 bases line up with TRBD2. The CDR3 loop spans 14 amino acids. V dropped 0 bases and J dropped 5; count of bases not matched to a gene: 1. Per germline, CDR1 SGHRS and CDR2 YFSETQ. CDR3 protein: CASSLELAGETQYF. DNA of the CDR3: TGCGCCAGCAGCTTGGAACTAGCGGGGGAGACCCAGTACTTC.

The chain couples TRBV14 to TRBJ1-2, with D possibly matching TRBD1 (6 bases). Germline values: CDR1 SGHDN, CDR2 FVKESK. Trimming stripped 1 base from V and 4 bases from J, with 13 bases between. The CDR3 totals 15 residues. The CDR3 loop is CASSQVGAQGYGYTF. The CDR3 nucleotides are TGTGCCAGCAGCCAAGTTGGGGCACAGGGCTATGGCTACACCTTC.

This chain connects TRBV29-1 to TRBJ2-1; 8 bases are shared with TRBD2. Germline V gene sequence: CDR1 SQVTM, CDR2 ANQGSEA. The V segment lost 8 bases and the J segment 2 bases; nucleotides outside the gene matches: 5. The CDR3 is made up of 13 amino acids. The CDR3: CSTREGPYNEQFF. The CDR3 DNA is TGCAGCACCCGGGAGGGCCCCTACAATGAGCAGTTCTTC.

This rearrangement joins TRBV18 to TRBJ1-4; a possible D gene is TRBD1 (6 bases). CDR1 and CDR2 from the germline V gene are KGHSH and LQKENI. The V and J ends lost 3 bases and 7 bases respectively, with 12 bases between them. The CDR3 runs to 14 residues. The CDR3 bases are TGTGCCAGCTCACCCGGGACAAGGGGTGAAAAACTGTTTTTT. Residues: CASSPGTRGEKLFF.

The J gene is TRBJ2-5, the V gene TRBV19; D not resolved. Between the trimmed V and J ends, which lost 6 bases and 5 bases, there was a span of 4 bases. This CDR3 has 10 residues. Germline V gene data show CDR1 as LNHDA and CDR2 as SQIVND (reference sequence). DNA for the CDR3: TGTGCCAGTAGCGGGGAGACCCAGTACTTC. Protein: CASSGETQYF.

This clone was found once. The rearrangement uses TRBV19 and TRBJ2-1, with D possibly TRBD1 on 6 matching bases. CDR3 size: 14 residues. The germline gives CDR1 LNHDA, CDR2 SQIVND (reference sequence). The V end lost 7 bases, the J end lost 0 bases, and 10 bases lay between the germline ends. CDR3 in amino acids: CASNRGSSYNEQFF. The CDR3 DNA reads TGTGCCAGTAATAGGGGGTCCTCCTACAATGAGCAGTTCTTC.

The chain is built from TRBV9 and TRBJ1-3; perhaps TRBD1 as D (6 bases). Trimming pared 4 bases from V and 0 bases from J, leaving 11 bases between. The germline V gene encodes CDR1 SGDLS and CDR2 YYNGEE. The CDR3 length is 15 residues. CDR3 in amino acids: CASSLTGSSGNTIYF. The CDR3 coding sequence is TGTGCCAGCAGCCTCACAGGGAGCTCTGGAAACACCATATATTTT.

V and J are TRBV7-2 and TRBJ2-7; D call uncertain. V lost 1 base to trimming and J lost 3 bases, with 13 bases between them. Germline CDR1 is SGHTA and CDR2 is FQGNSA. This CDR3 contains 15 residues. The chain's CDR3 is CASSLVVSVNYEQYF. The CDR3 DNA reads as TGTGCCAGCAGCTTAGTAGTGTCGGTTAACTACGAGCAGTACTTC.

The rearrangement joins TRBV9 to TRBJ2-7, with D possibly TRBD2 on 7 matching bases. This CDR3 comprises 15 residues. The germline CDR1 and CDR2 sequences are SGDLS and YYNGEE. Deletions cut 4 bases from V and 3 bases from J, with 17 bases between. The CDR3: CASSPQGLGGYEQYF. In nucleotides, the CDR3 is TGTGCCAGCAGCCCCCAAGGACTAGGGGGCTACGAGCAGTACTTC.

In this sample, this clone turned up once. CDR3 loop: CASSFSQGTSGRGTQYF. The CDR3 DNA reads TGTGCCAGCAGCTTCTCCCAAGGGACTAGCGGGAGAGGTACGCAGTATTTT. This chain uses TRBV7-2 with TRBJ2-3, with 14 bases lining up with TRBD2. Germline trimming cut 3 bases from V and 8 bases from J; bases unmatched to any gene: 10. Germline values: CDR1 SGHTA, CDR2 FQGNSA. The CDR3 covers 17 residues. The full variable domain, in which reference TRBV7-2 and TRBJ2-3 provide the parts outside the CDR3, is GAGVSQSPSNKVTEKGKDVELRCDPISGHTALYWYRQSLGQGLEFLIYFQGNSAPDKSGLPSDRFSAERTGGSVSTLTIQRTQQEDSAVYLCASSFSQGTSGRGTQYFGPGTRLTVL.

The J gene is TRBJ2-5, the V gene TRBV11-3; D possibly corresponds to TRBD1 (8 bases). From germline, CDR1 is SGHNT and CDR2 YENEEA. CDR3 length: 13 amino acids. The ends were cut back, 5 bases at V and 5 bases at J, with 12 bases in the middle. CDR3 sequence (DNA): TGTGCCAGCAGCACACAGGGGGGGGAGACCCAGTACTTC. It is translated as CASSTQGGETQYF.

The chain recombines TRBV18 with TRBJ2-3, with TRBD1 identical over 8 bases. The V and J ends lost 5 bases and 5 bases, in that order; junction bases with no gene match: 9. The CDR3 loop spans 15 amino acids. CDR1 and CDR2 from the germline V gene are KGHSH and LQKENI. CDR3 protein: CASSGGTGGKDTQYF. In DNA form, the CDR3 reads TGTGCCAGCTCAGGTGGGACAGGCGGAAAAGATACGCAGTATTTT.

The chain uses TRBV10-1 and TRBJ1-2, with TRBD1 matching over 7 bases. Germline V gene sequence: CDR1 WNHNN, CDR2 SYGVQD (reference sequence). The V gene end was trimmed by 0 bases and the J gene end by 4 bases; junction bases not matched to a gene: 5. This CDR3 comprises 15 residues. The CDR3 DNA reads TGCGCCAGCAGTGAGTCAGAAGGGGGCGTCTATGGCTACACCTTC. Amino acids: CASSESEGGVYGYTF.

The rearrangement uses TRBV10-2 and TRBJ2-7, with TRBD1 matching over 7 bases. The CDR3 has 13 amino acids. CDR1 and CDR2 from the germline V gene are WSHSY and SAAADI. V was clipped by 11 bases and J by 2 bases; unmatched bases: 9. CDR3 sequence: CAQRQGPTYEQYF. CDR3 nucleotides: TGCGCCCAAAGACAGGGCCCCACCTACGAGCAGTACTTC.

This clone was recorded a few times. J is TRBJ1-2 and V is TRBV30, with a possible D match to TRBD1 (6 bases). This CDR3 is 12 amino acids long. Trimming cost V 0 bases and J 7 bases, with 9 bases left between them. Germline V gives CDR1 GTSNPN, CDR2 SVGIG (reference sequence). The CDR3 DNA sequence: TGTGCCTGGAGTGTAGGGGGGGTTGGCTACACCTTC. Translating gives CAWSVGGVGYTF. Looking up the rest from reference TRBV30 and TRBJ1-2 gives the full variable domain: SQTIHQWPATLVQPVGSPLSLECTVEGTSNPNLYWYRQAAGRGLQLLFYSVGIGQISSEVPQNLSASRPQDRQFILSSKKLLLSDSGFYLCAWSVGGVGYTFGSGTRLTVV.

This clone has a handful of counts. V is TRBV2 and J is TRBJ2-7, with a weak D call TRBD1 (6 bases). The CDR3 totals 14 residues. Trimming left V 6 bases short and J 5 bases short, with 17 bases between. Germline V gene lookup returns CDR1 SNHLY and CDR2 FYNNEI. CDR3: CASSPRGLNHEQYF. CDR3 sequence (DNA): TGTGCCAGCAGCCCGAGGGGGTTAAATCACGAGCAGTACTTC.